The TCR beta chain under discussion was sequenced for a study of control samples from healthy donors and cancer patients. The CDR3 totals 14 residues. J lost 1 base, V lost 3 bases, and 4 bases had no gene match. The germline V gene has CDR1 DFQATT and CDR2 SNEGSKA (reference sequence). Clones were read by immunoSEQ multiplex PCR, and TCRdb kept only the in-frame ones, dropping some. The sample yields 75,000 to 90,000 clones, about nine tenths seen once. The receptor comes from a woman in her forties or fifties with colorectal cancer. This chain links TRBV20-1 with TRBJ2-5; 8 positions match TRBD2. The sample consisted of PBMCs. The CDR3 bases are TGCAGTGCTAGTCATAGCGGGGCCCAAGAGACCCAGTACTTC. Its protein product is CSASHSGAQETQYF.